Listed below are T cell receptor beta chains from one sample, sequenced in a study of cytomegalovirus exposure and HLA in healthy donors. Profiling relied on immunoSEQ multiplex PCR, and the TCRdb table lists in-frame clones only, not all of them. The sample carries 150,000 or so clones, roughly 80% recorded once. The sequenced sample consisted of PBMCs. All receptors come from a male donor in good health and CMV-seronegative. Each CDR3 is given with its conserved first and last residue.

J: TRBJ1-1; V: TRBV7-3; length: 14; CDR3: CASSLGAVNTEAFF
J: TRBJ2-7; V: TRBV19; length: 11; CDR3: CASSQSAEQYF
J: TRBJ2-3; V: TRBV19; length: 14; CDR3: CASRLAGCTDTQYF
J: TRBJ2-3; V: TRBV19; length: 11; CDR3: CASTPGDTQYF
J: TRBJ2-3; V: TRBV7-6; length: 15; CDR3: CASSPWELAGGTQYF
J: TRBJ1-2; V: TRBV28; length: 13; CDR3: CASSLSRDSRRTF
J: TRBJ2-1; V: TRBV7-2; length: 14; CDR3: CASSPAAGTPEQFF
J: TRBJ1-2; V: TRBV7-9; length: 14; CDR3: CASSLATANYGYTF
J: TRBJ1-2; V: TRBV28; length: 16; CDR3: CASRPSETGGNYGYTF
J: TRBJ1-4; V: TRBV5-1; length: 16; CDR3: CASSLMVAGRDEKLFF
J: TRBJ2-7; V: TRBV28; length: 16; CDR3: CASSFPRGRAFYEQYF
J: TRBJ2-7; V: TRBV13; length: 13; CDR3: CASSPRPGTREYF
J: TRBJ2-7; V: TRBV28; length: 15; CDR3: CASSPRGLAGYEQYF
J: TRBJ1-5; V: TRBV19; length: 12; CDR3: CASSDRDQPQHF
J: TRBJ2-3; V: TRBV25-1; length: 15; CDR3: CASSAPLDITDTQYF
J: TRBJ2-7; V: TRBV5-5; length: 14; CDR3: CASRLAAFSYEQYF
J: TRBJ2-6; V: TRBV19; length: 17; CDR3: CASSIGLAASGANVLTF
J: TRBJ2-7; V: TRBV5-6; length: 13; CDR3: CASSPGSSSGQYF
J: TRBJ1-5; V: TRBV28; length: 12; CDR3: CASRASNQPQHF
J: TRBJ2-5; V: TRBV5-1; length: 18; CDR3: CASSVGQPLPYGQETQYF